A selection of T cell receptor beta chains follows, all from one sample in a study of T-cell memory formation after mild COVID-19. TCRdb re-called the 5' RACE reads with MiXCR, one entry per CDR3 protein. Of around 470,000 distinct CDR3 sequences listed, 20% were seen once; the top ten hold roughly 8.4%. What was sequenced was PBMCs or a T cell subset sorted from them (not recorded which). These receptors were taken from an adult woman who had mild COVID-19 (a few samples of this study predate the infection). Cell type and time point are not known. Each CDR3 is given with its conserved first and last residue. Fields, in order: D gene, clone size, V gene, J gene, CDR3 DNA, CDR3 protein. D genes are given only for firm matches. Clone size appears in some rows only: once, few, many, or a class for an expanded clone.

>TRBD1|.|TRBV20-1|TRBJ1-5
TGCAGTGCTAGCGGGACAGGGAAACAGCCCCAGCATTTT
CSASGTGKQPQHF
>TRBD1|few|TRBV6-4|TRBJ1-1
TGTGCCAGCAGTCGACAGGGGGCTGACACTGAAGCTTTCTTT
CASSRQGADTEAFF
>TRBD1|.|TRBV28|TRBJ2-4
TGTGCCAGCAGTCCCACCGACAGGGAGAAAAACATTCAGTACTTC
CASSPTDREKNIQYF
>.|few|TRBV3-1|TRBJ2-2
TGTGCCAGCAGCCAAGGCCTTTCCTGGGAGCTGTTTTTT
CASSQGLSWELFF
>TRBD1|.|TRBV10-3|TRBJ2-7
TGTGCCATCAGTGAGGAGGGGACAGGAGCCTACGAGCAGTACTTC
CAISEEGTGAYEQYF
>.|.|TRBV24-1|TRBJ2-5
TGTGCCACCAGTGAACCAGGGGATTACCAAGAGACCCAGTACTTC
CATSEPGDYQETQYF
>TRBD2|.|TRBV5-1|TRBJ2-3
TGCGCCAGCAGCTTGGGGACTAGCGGGCTTGGCACAGATACGCAGTATTTT
CASSLGTSGLGTDTQYF
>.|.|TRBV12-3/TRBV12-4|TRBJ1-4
TGTGCCAGCAGTTTAGGGGATCGTTTTGGGATTTTT
CASSLGDRFGIF
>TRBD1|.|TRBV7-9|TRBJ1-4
TGTGCCAGCAGCCCGCAACCCGGACAGGGCGGAAATGAAAAACTGTTTTTT
CASSPQPGQGGNEKLFF
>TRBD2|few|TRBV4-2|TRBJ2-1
TGTGCCAGCAGCCAAGGGGGGACTAGTTCCTACAATGAGCAGTTCTTC
CASSQGGTSSYNEQFF
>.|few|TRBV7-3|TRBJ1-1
TGTGCCAGCAGCACCCATAGAAATGGGGAAGCTTTCTTT
CASSTHRNGEAFF
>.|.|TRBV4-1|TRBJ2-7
TGCGCCAGCAGCCAAGTTGTAGTGAGCTCCTACGAGCAGTACTTC
CASSQVVVSSYEQYF
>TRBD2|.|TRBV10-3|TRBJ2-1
TGTGCCATCAGCCCAACTAGCGGGGGGTTCTACAATGAGCAGTTCTTC
CAISPTSGGFYNEQFF
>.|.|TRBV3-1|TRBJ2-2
TGTGCCAGCAGCCAAGGAGGGTTCGGCGGGGAGCTGTTTTTT
CASSQGGFGGELFF
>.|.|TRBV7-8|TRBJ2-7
TGTGCCAGCAGCTTATTCTGGCCCAACTACGAGCAGTACTTC
CASSLFWPNYEQYF
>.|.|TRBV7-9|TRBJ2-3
TGTGCCAGCAGCACAAGTCCCCGGCGGGCAGATACGCAGTATTTT
CASSTSPRRADTQYF
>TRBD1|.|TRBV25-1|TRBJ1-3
TGTGCCAGCAGTGAAGTAGCCGGGACAGGGGTTGAGGACGGAAACACCATATATTTT
CASSEVAGTGVEDGNTIYF
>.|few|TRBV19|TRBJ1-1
TGTGCCAGTACCGCCCAGGGAGGAGGCCCGAACACTGAAGCTTTCTTT
CASTAQGGGPNTEAFF
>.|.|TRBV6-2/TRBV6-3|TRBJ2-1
TGTGCCAGCAGACCTCGAACCGGGACCGCCTGGAATGAGCAGTTCTTC
CASRPRTGTAWNEQFF
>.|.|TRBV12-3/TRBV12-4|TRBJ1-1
TGTGCCAGCAGTATAGAGGTCATGAACACTGAAGCTTTCTTT
CASSIEVMNTEAFF
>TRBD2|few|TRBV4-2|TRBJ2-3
TGTGCCAGCAGCCAAGGCGGGACTAGCGGGAGTGAGGCAGATACGCAGTATTTT
CASSQGGTSGSEADTQYF
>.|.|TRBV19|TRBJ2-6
TGTGCCAGTAGTATCGGGGGCCCTGGGGCCAACGTCCTGACTTTC
CASSIGGPGANVLTF
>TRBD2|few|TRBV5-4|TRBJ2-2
TGTGCCAGCAGCTCCGGACTAGCGGGAGAAATTTCCGGGGAGCTGTTTTTT
CASSSGLAGEISGELFF
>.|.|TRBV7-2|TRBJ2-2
TGTGCCAGCAGCTTATCCGTACAGAACACCGGGGAGCTGTTTTTT
CASSLSVQNTGELFF
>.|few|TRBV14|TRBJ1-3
TGTGCCAGCAGCCATAAGTGGGTTGGAAACACCATATATTTT
CASSHKWVGNTIYF
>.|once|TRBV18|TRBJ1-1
TGTGCCAGCTCACCAAGAGAACCCACTGAAGCTTTCTTT
CASSPREPTEAFF